A single sample is the source of the 22 T cell receptor beta chains below, sequenced in a study of T cells in Graves' hyperthyroidism and ophthalmopathy. Amplified TCR beta CDR3 regions came from RNA transcripts. TCR CDR3 regions were first amplified by RT-PCR with HTBI primers. Each CDR3 protein is one row after TCRdb ran MiXCR on the multiplex PCR reads. Here the sample spans roughly 580,000 distinct CDR3 sequences, approximately 15% being singletons. The sequenced sample was blood. The receptors here all came from a woman in her 30s with Graves' hyperthyroidism that later progressed to Graves' ophthalmopathy.

Regarding this clonotype: A much bigger clone sits one base away, suggesting this may be a read error. This rearrangement joins TRBV5-6 to TRBJ2-3; D may correspond to TRBD1 or TRBD2 (5 bases each). CDR3 length: 14 residues. The V and J ends lost 7 bases and 2 bases respectively, with 14 bases between them. CDR1 and CDR2 (germline): SGHDT, YYEEEE. The CDR3 spells CASSENGATDTQYF. CDR3 coding DNA: TGTGCCAGCTCCGAAAACGGGGCCACAGATACGCAGTATTTT. Full variable domain (missing parts from reference TRBV5-6 and TRBJ2-3): DAGVTQSPTHLIKTRGQQVTLRCSPKSGHDTVSWYQQALGQGPQFIFQYYEEEERQRGNFPDRFSGHQFPNYSSELNVNALLLGDSALYLCASSENGATDTQYFGPGTRLTVL.

This clonotype was detected ten times or more. The chain couples TRBV4-3 to TRBJ1-2, with 9 bases that match TRBD1. With V trimmed by 0 bases and J by 8 bases, 10 bases remained unmatched. This CDR3 spans 16 amino acids. The V gene's germline CDR1 is LGHNA and CDR2 YSLEER. The CDR3 reads CASSQDWDRESEGYTF. The CDR3 DNA reads TGCGCCAGCAGCCAAGATTGGGACAGGGAATCGGAGGGCTACACCTTC.

This clonotype has ten or more counts. V gene TRBV20-1 combines with J gene TRBJ1-1, with D tentatively TRBD1 (6 bases). Germline V gene data show CDR1 as DFQATT and CDR2 as SNEGSKA (reference sequence). The length of the CDR3 is 14 residues. Deletions cut 1 base from V and 1 base from J, with 10 bases between. CDR3 sequence (DNA): TGCAGTGCTAGAGGGGGGGCCACGAACACTGAAGCTTTCTTT. It encodes CSARGGATNTEAFF.

In its sample, this clonotype was seen many times. The chain links TRBV18 to TRBJ2-7, with D possibly being TRBD1 (6 bases). The length of the CDR3 is 12 residues. Germline loops: CDR1 KGHSH, CDR2 LQKENI. Trimming took off 5 bases at V and 5 bases at J, with 10 bases between the two ends. This CDR3 is CASSTTGNEQYF. CDR3 in DNA: TGTGCCAGCTCAACCACAGGGAACGAGCAGTACTTC.

This clonotype appeared many times. The rearrangement links TRBV12-5 to TRBJ2-3, with D uncertain. The germline CDR1 and CDR2 sequences are LGHNT and FRNRAP. The CDR3 is 15 residues long. The V end was cut by 3 bases, the J end by 0 bases, with 10 bases between. The CDR3 coding sequence is TGTGCTAGTGGTTTTCCTCTGGGGAGCACAGATACGCAGTATTTT. Protein: CASGFPLGSTDTQYF.

This chain connects TRBV18 to TRBJ1-1; TRBD1 is a possible D gene (5 bases). The CDR3 extends over 13 amino acids. CDR1 and CDR2 (germline): KGHSH, LQKENI. The CDR3 loop is CAGQGGWDTEAFF. In nucleotides, the CDR3 is TGTGCTGGGCAGGGCGGATGGGACACTGAAGCTTTCTTT.

The chain uses TRBV4-2 and TRBJ2-2; no clear D gene. The germline CDR1 and CDR2 sequences are LGHNA and YNFKEQ. The CDR3 extends over 15 amino acids. The V end lost 1 base, the J end lost 0 bases, and 6 bases lay between the germline ends. Written as DNA, the CDR3 is TGTGCCAGCAGCCAAGGACTCCCGAACACCGGGGAGCTGTTTTTT. It yields the protein CASSQGLPNTGELFF.

In DNA, the CDR3 is TGTGCCAGCAGCCAAGATAATGCGGAGACCCAGTACTTC. Amino acids: CASSQDNAETQYF. The chain is built from TRBV3-1 and TRBJ2-5; no definite D call. The CDR3 is 13 amino acids. Germline V lookup: CDR1 LGHDT, CDR2 YNNKEL (reference sequence). Trimming removed 0 bases from V and 5 bases from J, with 7 bases in between.

This clonotype was observed a handful of times. The chain combines TRBV19 with TRBJ2-3, with D possibly being TRBD2 (5 bases). This CDR3 spans 14 amino acids. The ends were cut back, 4 bases at V and 2 bases at J, with 10 bases in the middle. Germline assignment: CDR1 LNHDA and CDR2 SQIVND (reference sequence). DNA of the CDR3: TGTGCCAGTAGTAGGACTCCCCTCACAGATACGCAGTATTTT. Amino acid sequence: CASSRTPLTDTQYF.

This clonotype was recorded at least ten times. The chain has TRBV10-3 and TRBJ2-1; D tentatively fits TRBD1 or TRBD2 (5 bases each). Trimming took off 0 bases at V and 7 bases at J, with 13 bases between the two ends. CDR3 length: 15 amino acids. CDR1 is ENHRY, CDR2 SYGVKD, per germline. CDR3 DNA sequence: TGTGCCATCAGTGAGTCAGGGACGTCGAGGAATGAGCAGTTCTTC. Translated, it gives CAISESGTSRNEQFF.

As regards this clonotype: This may be a read error: a much more frequent sequence differs by one nucleotide. The CDR3 is CTSRPVRGEQYF. DNA for the CDR3: TGTACCAGCAGGCCCGTAAGGGGCGAGCAGTACTTC. This chain links TRBV3-1 with TRBJ2-7; weak D call: TRBD1 (5 bases). CDR1 and CDR2 from the germline V gene are LGHDT and YNNKEL (reference sequence). There are 12 residues in the CDR3.

This clonotype was seen repeatedly, ten times or more. The gene calls are TRBV12-5 and TRBJ2-1; 9 bases are a match to TRBD1. CDR1 and CDR2 from the germline V gene are LGHNT and FRNRAP. The trim removed 0 bases at V and 7 bases at J, leaving 22 bases unmatched. This CDR3 contains 21 residues. The CDR3 DNA sequence: TGTGCTAGTGGTTTGGTACTCGGCGGGTTTTTTGGGGACAGGGAAATAAATGAGCAGTTCTTC. It specifies CASGLVLGGFFGDREINEQFF.

This clonotype was detected many times. This chain joins TRBV30 and TRBJ1-1; no clear D gene. The CDR3 is 12 residues long. From germline, CDR1 is GTSNPN and CDR2 SVGIG (reference sequence). V was cut by 3 bases and J by 8 bases, with 13 bases left in between. The CDR3 spells CAWSLGPHEAFF. For the CDR3, the DNA is TGTGCCTGGAGCCTAGGACCTCACGAAGCTTTCTTT.

The sample holds a few counts of this clonotype. This chain links TRBV7-2 with TRBJ2-4; maybe TRBD2 (6 bases). CDR3 length: 17 amino acids. V shed 0 bases and J shed 0 bases, with 12 bases lying between them. Germline CDR1 and CDR2: SGHTA and FQGNSA. The CDR3 coding sequence is TGTGCCAGCAGCTTAGCGGAGGGGACCCTAGCCAAAAACATTCAGTACTTC. Its protein product is CASSLAEGTLAKNIQYF.

This CDR3 is CATSDPLTADSYEQYF. For the CDR3, the DNA is TGTGCCACCAGTGATCCCTTGACGGCCGATTCCTACGAGCAGTACTTC. The rearrangement links TRBV24-1 to TRBJ2-7; D is unclear. Germline CDR1 KGHDR, CDR2 SFDVKD. Trimming removed 3 bases at V and 1 base at J, with 15 bases between. The length of the CDR3 is 16 residues.

This chain connects TRBV4-1 to TRBJ1-4; D ambiguous. The germline V gene has CDR1 MGHRA and CDR2 YSYEKL. V was trimmed by 2 bases and J by 5 bases, leaving 9 bases between them. This CDR3 spans 14 amino acids. The CDR3 DNA reads TGCGCCAGCAGCCAATTCGGTCCCAATGAAAAACTGTTTTTT. Translating it yields CASSQFGPNEKLFF.

The J gene is TRBJ2-7, the V gene TRBV6-1; 9 nucleotides align to TRBD1. The ends lost 5 bases at V and 4 bases at J; junction bases unmatched: 9. Germline V CDR1 and CDR2: MNHNS, SASEGT. CDR3 length: 15 residues. The CDR3: CASSSPIDRGYEQYF. In DNA, the CDR3 is TGTGCCAGCAGTTCCCCGATAGACAGGGGGTACGAGCAGTACTTC.

This clonotype has a count of ten or more. CDR3 protein: CASSPHGDSYEQYF. The CDR3 bases are TGTGCCAGCAGTCCCCACGGGGACTCCTACGAGCAGTACTTC. V usage is TRBV27 and J usage is TRBJ2-7; weak D call: TRBD2 (5 bases). V was cut by 5 bases and J by 0 bases, with 11 bases left in between. The CDR3 spans 14 residues. CDR1 is MNHEY, CDR2 SMNVEV, per germline (reference sequence).

V gene TRBV20-1 combines with J gene TRBJ2-7; possibly TRBD2 for D (6 bases). Germline-derived CDR1 and CDR2 are DFQATT and SNEGSKA (reference sequence). V shed 3 bases and J shed 3 bases, with 15 bases lying between them. The CDR3 contains 14 residues. The CDR3 DNA follows: TGCAGTGCTAGTCCCGGGAGAAGCGACTACGAGCAGTACTTC. Protein: CSASPGRSDYEQYF.

This clonotype has ten or more counts. The chain has TRBV2 and TRBJ2-5; 9 bases match TRBD2. V shed 4 bases, J shed 2 bases, and the junction held 8 bases outside the gene matches. Germline CDR1 SNHLY, CDR2 FYNNEI. The CDR3 runs 16 residues. CDR3 region: CASSGGLSGRQETQYF. Written as DNA, the CDR3 is TGTGCCAGCAGTGGGGGCTTAAGCGGGAGGCAAGAGACCCAGTACTTC.

Ten or more counts support this clonotype. This chain connects TRBV27 to TRBJ1-6, with D possibly matching TRBD1 (5 bases). CDR3 size: 17 residues. Trimming left V 5 bases short and J 0 bases short, with 14 bases between. Germline V gives CDR1 MNHEY, CDR2 SMNVEV (reference sequence). The CDR3 protein is CASSLGTGVSYNSPLHF. CDR3 in DNA: TGTGCCAGCAGTCTTGGGACGGGGGTCTCCTATAATTCACCCCTCCACTTT.

Ten or more counts support this clonotype. CDR3 residues: CASSFSPDRNIQYF. In nucleotides, the CDR3 is TGTGCCAGCAGCTTTAGTCCCGACCGGAACATTCAGTACTTC. The J gene is TRBJ2-4, the V gene TRBV7-2; D not resolved. Trimming removed 3 bases from V and 7 bases from J, with 13 bases in between. Germline V CDR1 and CDR2: SGHTA, FQGNSA. The CDR3 is made up of 14 amino acids.